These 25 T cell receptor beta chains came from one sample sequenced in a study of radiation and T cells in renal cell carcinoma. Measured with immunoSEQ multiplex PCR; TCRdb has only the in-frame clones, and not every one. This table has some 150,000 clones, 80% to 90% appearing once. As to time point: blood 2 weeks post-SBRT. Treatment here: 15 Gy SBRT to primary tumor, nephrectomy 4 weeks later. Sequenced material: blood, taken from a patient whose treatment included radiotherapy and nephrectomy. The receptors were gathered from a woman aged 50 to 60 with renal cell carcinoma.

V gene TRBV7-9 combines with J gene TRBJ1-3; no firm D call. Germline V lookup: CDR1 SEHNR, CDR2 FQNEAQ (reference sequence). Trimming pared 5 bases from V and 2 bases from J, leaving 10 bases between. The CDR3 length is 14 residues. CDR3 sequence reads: CASSHGLTGNTIYF. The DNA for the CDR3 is TGTGCCAGCAGCCACGGACTCACTGGAAACACCATATATTTT.

CDR3 residues: CASSLVWSVNQPQHF. CDR3 DNA sequence: TGTGCCAGCAGCTTAGTATGGTCGGTAAATCAGCCCCAGCATTTT. The V and J genes are TRBV7-2 and TRBJ1-5, with unresolved D. Germline V CDR1 and CDR2: SGHTA, FQGNSA. V gave up 1 base and J gave up 4 bases, with 11 bases separating them. This CDR3 has 15 residues.

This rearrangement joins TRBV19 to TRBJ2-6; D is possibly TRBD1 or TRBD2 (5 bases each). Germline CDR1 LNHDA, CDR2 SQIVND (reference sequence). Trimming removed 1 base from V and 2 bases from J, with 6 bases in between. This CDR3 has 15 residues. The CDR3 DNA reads TGTGCCAGTAGTATAGTGGGGGCTGGGGCCAACGTCCTGACTTTC. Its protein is CASSIVGAGANVLTF.

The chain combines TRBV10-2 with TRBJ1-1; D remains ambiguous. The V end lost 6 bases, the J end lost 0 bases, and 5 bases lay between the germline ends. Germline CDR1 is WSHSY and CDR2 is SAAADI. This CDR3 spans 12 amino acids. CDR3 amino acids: CASRGMNTEAFF. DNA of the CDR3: TGCGCCAGCAGAGGTATGAACACTGAAGCTTTCTTT.

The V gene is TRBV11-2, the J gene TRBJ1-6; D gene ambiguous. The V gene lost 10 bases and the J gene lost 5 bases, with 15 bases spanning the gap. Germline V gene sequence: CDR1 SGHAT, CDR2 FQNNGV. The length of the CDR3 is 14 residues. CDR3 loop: CATQPGSNNSPLHF. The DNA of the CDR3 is TGTGCCACCCAACCGGGGTCCAATAATTCACCCCTCCACTTT.

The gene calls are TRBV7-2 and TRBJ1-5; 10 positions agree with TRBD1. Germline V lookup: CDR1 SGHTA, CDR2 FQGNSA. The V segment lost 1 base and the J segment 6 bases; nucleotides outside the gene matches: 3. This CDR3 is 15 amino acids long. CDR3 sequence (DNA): TGTGCCAGCAGCTTAGGGACAGGGGGAAGTCAGCCCCAGCATTTT. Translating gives CASSLGTGGSQPQHF.

The DNA for the CDR3 is TGTGCCTGGACAGATCTAAGCTCCTACAATGAGCAGTTCTTC. Translation gives CAWTDLSSYNEQFF. The J gene is TRBJ2-1, the V gene TRBV30, with D unclear. Germline V gene lookup returns CDR1 GTSNPN and CDR2 SVGIG (reference sequence). The ends were cut back, 4 bases at V and 0 bases at J, with 10 bases in the middle. The CDR3 runs to 14 residues.

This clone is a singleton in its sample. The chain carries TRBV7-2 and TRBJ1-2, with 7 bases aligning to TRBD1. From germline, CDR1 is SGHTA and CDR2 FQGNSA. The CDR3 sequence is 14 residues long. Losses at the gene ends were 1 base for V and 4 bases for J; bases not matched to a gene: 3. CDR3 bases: TGTGCCAGCAGCTTAGGGGGACAGCTCTATGGCTACACCTTC. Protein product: CASSLGGQLYGYTF. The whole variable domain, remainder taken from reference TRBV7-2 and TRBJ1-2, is GAGVSQSPSNKVTEKGKDVELRCDPISGHTALYWYRQSLGQGLEFLIYFQGNSAPDKSGLPSDRFSAERTGGSVSTLTIQRTQQEDSAVYLCASSLGGQLYGYTFGSGTRLTVV.

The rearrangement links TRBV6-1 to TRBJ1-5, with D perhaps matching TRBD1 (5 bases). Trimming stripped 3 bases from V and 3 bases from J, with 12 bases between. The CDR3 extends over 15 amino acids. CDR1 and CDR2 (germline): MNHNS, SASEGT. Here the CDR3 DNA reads TGTGCCAGCAGTGATTACAGGTACGACAATCAGCCCCAGCATTTT. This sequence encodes CASSDYRYDNQPQHF.

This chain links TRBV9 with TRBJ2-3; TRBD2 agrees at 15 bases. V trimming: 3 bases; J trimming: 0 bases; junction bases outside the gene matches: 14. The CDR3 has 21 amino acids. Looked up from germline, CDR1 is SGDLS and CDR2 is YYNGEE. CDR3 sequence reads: CASSAKKMGLAGGPSTDTQYF. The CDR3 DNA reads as TGTGCCAGCAGCGCGAAAAAGATGGGACTAGCGGGGGGACCTAGCACAGATACGCAGTATTTT.

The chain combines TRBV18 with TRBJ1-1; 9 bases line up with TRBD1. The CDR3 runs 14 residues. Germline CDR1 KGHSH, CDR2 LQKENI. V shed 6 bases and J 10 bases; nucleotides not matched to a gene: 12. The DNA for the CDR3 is TGTGCCAGCTCGTTACAGGGGGCCAAGGTCGGAGCTTTCTTT. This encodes CASSLQGAKVGAFF.

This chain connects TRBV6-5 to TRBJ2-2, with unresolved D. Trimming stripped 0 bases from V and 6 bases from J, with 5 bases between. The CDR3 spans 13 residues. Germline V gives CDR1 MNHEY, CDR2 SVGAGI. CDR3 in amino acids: CASSYSSAGELFF. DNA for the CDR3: TGTGCCAGCAGTTACTCGTCTGCCGGGGAGCTGTTTTTT.

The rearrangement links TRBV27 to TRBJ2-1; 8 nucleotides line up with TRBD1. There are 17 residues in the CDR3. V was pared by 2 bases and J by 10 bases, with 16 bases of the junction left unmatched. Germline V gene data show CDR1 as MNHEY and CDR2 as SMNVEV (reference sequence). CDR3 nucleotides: TGTGCCAGCAGTTTAATGGGCGGGTCAGGGGGCTTGGGCGAGCAGTTCTTC. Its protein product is CASSLMGGSGGLGEQFF.

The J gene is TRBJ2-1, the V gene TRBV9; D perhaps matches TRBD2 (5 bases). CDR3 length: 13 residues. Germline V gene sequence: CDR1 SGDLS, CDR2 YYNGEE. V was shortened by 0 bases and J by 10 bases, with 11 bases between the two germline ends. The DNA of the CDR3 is TGTGCCAGCAGCGTAGGAGACGGCGGGGAGCAGTTCTTC. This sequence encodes CASSVGDGGEQFF.

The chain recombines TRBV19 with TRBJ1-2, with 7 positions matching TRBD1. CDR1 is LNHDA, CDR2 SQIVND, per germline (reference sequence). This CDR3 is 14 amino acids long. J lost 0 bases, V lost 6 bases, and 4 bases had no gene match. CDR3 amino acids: CASRRDSSNYGYTF. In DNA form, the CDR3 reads TGTGCCAGTAGAAGGGACAGCTCTAACTATGGCTACACCTTC.

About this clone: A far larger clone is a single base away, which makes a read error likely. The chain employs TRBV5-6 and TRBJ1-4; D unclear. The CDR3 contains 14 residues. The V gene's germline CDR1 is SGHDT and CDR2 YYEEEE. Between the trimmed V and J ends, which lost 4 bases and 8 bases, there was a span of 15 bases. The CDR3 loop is CASSQDLRSEKLFF. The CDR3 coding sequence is TGTGCCAGCAGCCAAGACCTACGGTCGGAAAAACTGTTTTTT. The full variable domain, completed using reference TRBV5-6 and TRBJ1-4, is DAGVTQSPTHLIKTRGQQVTLRCSPKSGHDTVSWYQQALGQGPQFIFQYYEEEERQRGNFPDRFSGHQFPNYSSELNVNALLLGDSALYLCASSQDLRSEKLFFGSGTQLSVL.

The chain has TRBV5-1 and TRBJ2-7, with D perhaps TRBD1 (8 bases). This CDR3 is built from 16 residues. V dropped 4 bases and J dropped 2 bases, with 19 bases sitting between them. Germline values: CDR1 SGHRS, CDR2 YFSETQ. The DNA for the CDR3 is TGCGCCAGCAGCCCCGATACAGGGGGGGGGACCTACGAGCAGTACTTC. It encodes CASSPDTGGGTYEQYF.

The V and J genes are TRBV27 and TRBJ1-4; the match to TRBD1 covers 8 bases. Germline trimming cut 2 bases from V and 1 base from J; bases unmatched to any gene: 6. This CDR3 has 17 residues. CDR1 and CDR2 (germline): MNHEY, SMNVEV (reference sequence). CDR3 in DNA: TGTGCCAGCAGTTTAGGGGGCAGGGGGCGAACTAATGAAAAACTGTTTTTT. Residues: CASSLGGRGRTNEKLFF.

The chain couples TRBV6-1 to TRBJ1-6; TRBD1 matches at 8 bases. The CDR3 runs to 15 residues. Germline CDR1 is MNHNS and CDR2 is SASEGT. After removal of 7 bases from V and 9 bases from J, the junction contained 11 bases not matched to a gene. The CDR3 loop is CASIFRQGTGSPLHF. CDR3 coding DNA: TGTGCCAGCATCTTCCGACAGGGGACAGGTTCACCCCTCCACTTT.

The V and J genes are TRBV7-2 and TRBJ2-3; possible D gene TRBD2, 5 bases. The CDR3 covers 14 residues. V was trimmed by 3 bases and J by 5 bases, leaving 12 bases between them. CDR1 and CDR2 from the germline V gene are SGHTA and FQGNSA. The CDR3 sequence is CASSFPLGGDTQYF. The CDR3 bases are TGTGCCAGCAGCTTCCCCCTCGGAGGAGATACGCAGTATTTT.

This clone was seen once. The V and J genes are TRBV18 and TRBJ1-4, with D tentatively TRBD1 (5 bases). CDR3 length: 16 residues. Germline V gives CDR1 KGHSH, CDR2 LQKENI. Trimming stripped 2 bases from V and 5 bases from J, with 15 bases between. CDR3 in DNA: TGTGCCAGCTCACCAAGGGCTTGGGGCCCAAATGAAAAACTGTTTTTT. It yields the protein CASSPRAWGPNEKLFF.

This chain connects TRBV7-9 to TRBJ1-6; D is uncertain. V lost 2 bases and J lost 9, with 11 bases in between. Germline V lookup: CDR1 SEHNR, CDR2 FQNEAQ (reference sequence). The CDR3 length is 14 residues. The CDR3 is CASSLSRVSSPLHF. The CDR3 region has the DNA TGTGCCAGCAGCTTAAGTAGGGTTAGTTCACCCCTCCACTTT.

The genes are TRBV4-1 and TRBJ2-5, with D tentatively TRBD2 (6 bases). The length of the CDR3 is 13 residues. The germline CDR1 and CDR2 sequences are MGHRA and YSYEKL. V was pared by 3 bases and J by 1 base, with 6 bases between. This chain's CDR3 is CASSQGLQETQYF. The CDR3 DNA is TGCGCCAGCAGCCAGGGACTCCAAGAGACCCAGTACTTC.

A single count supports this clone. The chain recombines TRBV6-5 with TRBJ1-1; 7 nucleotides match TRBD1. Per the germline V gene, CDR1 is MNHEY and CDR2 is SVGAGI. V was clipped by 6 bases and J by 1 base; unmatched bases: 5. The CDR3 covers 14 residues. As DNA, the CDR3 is TGTGCCAGCAGACTAAGACAGGGGAACACTGAAGCTTTCTTT. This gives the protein CASRLRQGNTEAFF.

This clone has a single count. CDR3 region: CASSLDQATNSPLHF. CDR3 nucleotides: TGTGCCAGCAGCTTAGACCAGGCGACTAATTCACCCCTCCACTTT. The chain links TRBV7-6 to TRBJ1-6, with D uncertain. The CDR3 runs to 15 residues. Germline V gene data show CDR1 as SGHVS and CDR2 as FNYEAQ. Trimming removed 1 base at V and 6 bases at J, with 10 bases between. Full variable domain (outside the CDR3, taken from reference TRBV7-6 and TRBJ1-6): GAGVSQSPRYKVTKRGQDVALRCDPISGHVSLYWYRQALGQGPEFLTYFNYEAQQDKSGLPNDRFSAERPEGSISTLTIQRTEQRDSAMYRCASSLDQATNSPLHFGNGTRLTVT.